These T cell receptor beta chains were read from a single sample in a study of persistence of HIV-infected CD4 T cells. Generated by immunoSEQ multiplex PCR, the TCRdb table keeps only in-frame clones and is missing some. Of approximately 39,000 clones in the sample, 75% to 85% are singletons; the top ten hold roughly 0.97%. Their antigens remain unidentified. The sample here was cultured CD4+ T cells from PBMCs, taken from a patient who received antiretroviral therapy. The receptors stem from an adult with HIV. The donor label of this sample is uncertain. Each CDR3 is given with its conserved first and last residue. Fields, in order: clone size, J gene, D gene, V gene, CDR3 length, CDR3 DNA, CDR3 protein. The D gene is left open where the match is weak. A clone size is listed for some rows: how often the clone was seen (once, few, many), or a class if it is expanded.

>NA|TRBJ1-1|NA|TRBV7-8|14
TGTGCCAGCAGCTTAGCGAACAGGGAGGCTGAAGCTTTCTTT
CASSLANREAEAFF
>NA|TRBJ1-4|TRBD1|TRBV9|15
TGTGCCAGCAGCAGCACCGGGACAGGGCGTGAAAAACTGTTTTTT
CASSSTGTGREKLFF
>NA|TRBJ2-3|NA|TRBV5-1|15
TGCGCCAGCAGCTTGGGCCCTAGCATCACAGATACGCAGTATTTT
CASSLGPSITDTQYF
>NA|TRBJ2-1|NA|TRBV3-1/TRBV3-2|14
TGTGCCAGCAGCCCTCTTTTTTCCAACAATGAGCAGTTCTTC
CASSPLFSNNEQFF
>NA|TRBJ1-4|NA|TRBV10-3|13
TGTGCCATCAGTGAGTCGGCTAATGAAAAACTGTTTTTT
CAISESANEKLFF
>NA|TRBJ1-6|NA|TRBV2|16
TGTGCCAGCAGTGAAGGGGGTACATTGAATAATTCACCCCTCCACTTT
CASSEGGTLNNSPLHF
>NA|TRBJ2-2|TRBD1|TRBV5-1|15
TGCGCCAGCAGCTTAAGGCAGGGGGCGTCCGGGGAGCTGTTTTTT
CASSLRQGASGELFF
>NA|TRBJ2-2|NA|TRBV10-1|14
TGCGCCAGCAGTGATTACAGGGACACCGGGGAGCTGTTTTTT
CASSDYRDTGELFF
>NA|TRBJ1-2|TRBD1|TRBV4-2|17
TGTGCCAGCAGCCAAGATCTTCGGACAGGGGGCGTAAATGGCTACACCTTC
CASSQDLRTGGVNGYTF
>NA|TRBJ1-6|TRBD1|TRBV5-1|14
TGCGCCAGCAGGGGGACAGGGAGCAATTCACCCCTCCACTTT
CASRGTGSNSPLHF
>NA|TRBJ1-5|NA|TRBV27|18
TGTGCCAGCAGCCTCTGGGCCCCGGACACAATTAGCAATCAGCCCCAGCATTTT
CASSLWAPDTISNQPQHF
>NA|TRBJ1-5|NA|TRBV4-1|13
TGCGCCAGCAGCCAAGATCGGGGTCAGCCCCAGCATTTT
CASSQDRGQPQHF
>NA|TRBJ1-3|NA|TRBV27|15
TGTGCCAGCAGTTTATTTGGGGGCTCTGGAAACACCATATATTTT
CASSLFGGSGNTIYF
>few|TRBJ1-2|NA|TRBV7-9|13
TGTGCCAGCAGCCGGGACGGGAACTATGGCTACACCTTC
CASSRDGNYGYTF
>NA|TRBJ1-2|NA|TRBV6-5|15
TGTGCCAGCACCGAGTGGAGGATGGTCTCGCAGGGCTACACCTTC
CASTEWRMVSQGYTF
>NA|TRBJ2-2|NA|TRBV29-1|13
TGCAGCGTTGGACGCGGGGGCAACGGGGAGCTGTTTTTT
CSVGRGGNGELFF
>NA|TRBJ2-3|NA|TRBV24-1|15
TGTGCCACCAGTGTCGCCCAGGGGGGGTCAAATACGCAGTATTTT
CATSVAQGGSNTQYF
>NA|TRBJ1-2|NA|TRBV25-1|11
TGTGCCAGCAGCCAAACCTATGGCTACACCTTC
CASSQTYGYTF
>NA|TRBJ1-1|TRBD1|TRBV6-5|15
TGTGCCAGCAACCTTAACGCCGGGACAGGGGTGGGAGCTTTCTTT
CASNLNAGTGVGAFF
>NA|TRBJ2-3|NA|TRBV10-3|15
TGTGCCATCAGGTCGGACGGAGCTAGCACAGATACGCAGTATTTT
CAIRSDGASTDTQYF
>NA|TRBJ1-2|NA|TRBV7-2|15
TGTGCCAGCAGCTTTCAGGGCTTGGACTGGAAAGGCTACACCTTC
CASSFQGLDWKGYTF
>few|TRBJ2-5|TRBD1|TRBV4-2|16
TGTGCCAGCAGCCAAATGGAACTGGGGACAGAGGAGACCCAGTACTTC
CASSQMELGTEETQYF
>NA|TRBJ2-7|NA|TRBV5-1|12
TGCGCCAGCAGCCCCGGGGGCTACGAGCAGTACTTC
CASSPGGYEQYF
>NA|TRBJ1-2|NA|TRBV5-1|15
TGCGCCAGCAGCCCCGAACAGGCGACACTCGGGGGCTACACCTTC
CASSPEQATLGGYTF
>few|TRBJ2-2|TRBD1|TRBV5-1|15
TGCGCCAGCAGCCCGGACAGGGTTTCTACCGGGGAGCTGTTTTTT
CASSPDRVSTGELFF
>NA|TRBJ2-1|NA|TRBV6-1|12
TGTGCCAGCCACCAGGGACACAATGAGCAGTTCTTC
CASHQGHNEQFF
>few|TRBJ1-4|TRBD1|TRBV6-1|14
TGTGCCAGCAGTGACAGGGGGTCCTCTGAAAAACTGTTTTTT
CASSDRGSSEKLFF
>NA|TRBJ1-6|NA|TRBV7-2|15
TGTGCCAGTTTCCCTCCAGGGGCTTCTAATTCACCCCTCCACTTT
CASFPPGASNSPLHF
>NA|TRBJ2-2|TRBD1|TRBV6-5|14
TGTGCCAGCGGAACAGGGGGCGCATCCGGGGAGCTGTTTTTT
CASGTGGASGELFF
>NA|TRBJ2-7|TRBD2|TRBV7-2|15
TGTGCCAGCAGCGTGACTAGCGGGGTTCCCTACGAGCAGTACTTC
CASSVTSGVPYEQYF
>NA|TRBJ1-4|TRBD1|TRBV7-6|15
TGTGCCAGCAGCCCTACAGGGGAAGCTAATGAAAAACTGTTTTTT
CASSPTGEANEKLFF
>NA|TRBJ1-4|TRBD1|TRBV11-2|15
TGTGCCAGCAGCGCACGACAGGGGCACGATGAAAAACTGTTTTTT
CASSARQGHDEKLFF
>NA|TRBJ2-2|NA|TRBV7-8|15
TGTGCCAGCAGCTTAGCGTGGGGGGGCAGCGGGGAGCTGTTTTTT
CASSLAWGGSGELFF
>NA|TRBJ1-2|TRBD1|TRBV7-8|13
TGTGCCAGCAGCTCAGGGGGCGGTCGTGGCTACACCTTC
CASSSGGGRGYTF
>NA|TRBJ1-6|NA|TRBV30|15
TGTGCCTGGACAACGGGGGGCCTGTATAATTCACCCCTCCACTTT
CAWTTGGLYNSPLHF
>once|TRBJ2-1|TRBD2|TRBV15|15
TGTGCCACCAGCAGAGATCCGGGCGGGGGGAATGAGCAGTTCTTC
CATSRDPGGGNEQFF
>few|TRBJ1-1|NA|TRBV7-3|11
TGTGCCAGCAGGAAGAACACTGAAGCTTTCTTT
CASRKNTEAFF
>NA|TRBJ2-5|NA|TRBV6-5|15
TGTGCCAGCATTCCACGCCCGGGCGGGTCCGAGACCCAGTACTTC
CASIPRPGGSETQYF
>few|TRBJ2-1|NA|TRBV7-3|13
TGTGCCAGCAGCTTATATCGTAGTGGTGAGCAGTTCTTC
CASSLYRSGEQFF
>NA|TRBJ2-3|TRBD2|TRBV2|13
TGTGCCGTACCTAGCGGGGGTATGAATACGCAGTATTTT
CAVPSGGMNTQYF
>NA|TRBJ2-2|TRBD1|TRBV9|15
TGTGCCAGCAGCCCCCGGGACAGCAACACCGGGGAGCTGTTTTTT
CASSPRDSNTGELFF
>NA|TRBJ1-3|NA|TRBV5-1|13
TGCGCCAGCAGCTTGGCAGGGAGCGACACCATATATTTT
CASSLAGSDTIYF
>NA|TRBJ1-6|TRBD1|TRBV6-5|13
TGTGCCAGCGGGACAGTCGATAATTCACCCCTCCACTTT
CASGTVDNSPLHF
>NA|TRBJ1-2|NA|TRBV2|13
TGTGCCAGCAGCGGACAGCTGCTTTATGGCTACACCTTC
CASSGQLLYGYTF
>NA|TRBJ1-1|TRBD1|TRBV3-1/TRBV3-2|16
TGTGCCAGCAGATGGGCCCAACAGGGGGCGGATGGTAGGGCTTTCTTT
CASRWAQQGADGRAFF